This T cell receptor (beta chain) was captured by sequencing in a study of shared clonotypes between healthy human individuals. About the research overall: Donor ages ranged 18 to 49 years: two women, a few men. The study's findings and limits: Clonotype sharing among donors likely depends on sequencing depth.

CD4+ cells underwent separation, giving CD45RA+ naive and CD45RA-negative memory subsets. About this clone: The target antigen is unknown.

The V end lost 5 bases, the J end lost 4 bases, and 14 bases lay between the germline ends. This CDR3 region has 14 residues. Germline V gene lookup returns CDR1 MGHDK and CDR2 SYGVNS. Execution of the assay was at deep level. Sequenced by immunoSEQ multiplex PCR; TCRdb stores in-frame clones only, minus some. The table shows roughly 2.5 million clones, with approximately 94% occurring only once. This sequence joins TRBV25-1 and TRBJ1-1; possibly TRBD1 for D (5 bases). The TCR sequence derives from a man aged 18 to 30 in good health. Sequences were obtained from naive CD4+ T cells sorted from blood. Subset: CD45RA+ positively selected. CDR3 coding DNA: TGTGCCAGCAGTCATTACCCGGGGCCCACTGAAGCTTTCTTT. It yields the protein CASSHYPGPTEAFF. Variable domain in full (rest from reference TRBV25-1 and TRBJ1-1): EADIYQTPRYLVIGTGKKITLECSQTMGHDKMYWYQQDPGMELHLIHYSYGVNSTEKGDLSSESTVSRIRTEHFPLTLESARPSHTSQYLCASSHYPGPTEAFFGQGTRLTVV.